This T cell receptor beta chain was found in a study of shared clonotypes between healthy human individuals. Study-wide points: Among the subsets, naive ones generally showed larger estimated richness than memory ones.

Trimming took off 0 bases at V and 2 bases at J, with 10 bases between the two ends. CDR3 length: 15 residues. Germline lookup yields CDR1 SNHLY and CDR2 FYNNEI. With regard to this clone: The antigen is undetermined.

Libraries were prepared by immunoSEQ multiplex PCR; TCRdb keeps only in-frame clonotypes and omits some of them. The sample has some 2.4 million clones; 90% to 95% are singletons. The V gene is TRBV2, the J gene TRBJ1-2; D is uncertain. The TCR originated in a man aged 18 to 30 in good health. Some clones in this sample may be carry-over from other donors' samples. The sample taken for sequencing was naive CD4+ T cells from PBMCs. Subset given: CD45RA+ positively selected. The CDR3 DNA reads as TGTGCCAGCAGTGAAGCGGATGGACGGAACTATGGCTACACCTTC. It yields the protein CASSEADGRNYGYTF. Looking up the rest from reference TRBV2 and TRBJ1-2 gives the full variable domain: EPEVTQTPSHQVTQMGQEVILRCVPISNHLYFYWYRQILGQKVEFLVSFYNNEISEKSEIFDDQFSVERPDGSNFTLKIRSTKLEDSAMYFCASSEADGRNYGYTFGSGTRLTVV.